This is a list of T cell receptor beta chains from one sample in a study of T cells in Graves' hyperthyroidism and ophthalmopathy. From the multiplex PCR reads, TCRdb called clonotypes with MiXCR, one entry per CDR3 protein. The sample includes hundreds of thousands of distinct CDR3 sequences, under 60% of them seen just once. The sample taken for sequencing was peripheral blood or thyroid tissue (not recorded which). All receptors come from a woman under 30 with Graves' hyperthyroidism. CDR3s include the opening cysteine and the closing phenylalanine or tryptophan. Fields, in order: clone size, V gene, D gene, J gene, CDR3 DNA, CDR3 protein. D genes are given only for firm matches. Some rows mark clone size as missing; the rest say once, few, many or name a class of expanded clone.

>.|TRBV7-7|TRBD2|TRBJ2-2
TGTGCTAGCAGCTTCGTGATAGCGGGGCTTCGGGAAGGGGAGCTGTTTTTT
CASSFVIAGLREGELFF
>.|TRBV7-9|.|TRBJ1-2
TGTGCCAGCAGCCAGGCCGGGGGCGGCTACACCTTC
CASSQAGGGYTF
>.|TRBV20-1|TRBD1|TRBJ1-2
TGCAGTGCTAGAGCGGGGACAGTGACTAACTATGGCTACACCTTC
CSARAGTVTNYGYTF
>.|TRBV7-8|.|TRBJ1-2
TGTGCCAGCAGCTTAGCGCTAGCTAACTATGGCTACACCTTC
CASSLALANYGYTF
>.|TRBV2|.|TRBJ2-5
TGTGCCAGCAGTGAAGAAGGGCCGGGAGATGGAGAGACCCAGTACTTC
CASSEEGPGDGETQYF
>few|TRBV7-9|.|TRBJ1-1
TGTGCCAGCAGCTTGGGGGGCTGGGGAACTGAAGCTTTCTTT
CASSLGGWGTEAFF
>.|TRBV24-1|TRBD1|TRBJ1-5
TGTGCCACCAGTGACCAAGGACAGGGCGGCCAGCCCCAGCATTTT
CATSDQGQGGQPQHF
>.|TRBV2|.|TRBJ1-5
TGTGCCAGCAGGTCACAGGGCACCAATCAGCCCCAGCATTTT
CASRSQGTNQPQHF
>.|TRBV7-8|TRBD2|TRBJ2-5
TGTGCCAGCAGCTTAGCGCGACTAGCGGGAAGAGAGACCCAGTACTTC
CASSLARLAGRETQYF
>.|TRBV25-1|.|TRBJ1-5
TGTGCCAGCGTTCAGGGGTCCAATCAGCCCCAGCATTTT
CASVQGSNQPQHF
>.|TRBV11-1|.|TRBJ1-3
TGTGCCAGCAGCCCCGAGACCCCGACAGCGGATAACTCTGGAAACACCATATATTTT
CASSPETPTADNSGNTIYF
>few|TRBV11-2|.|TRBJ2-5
TGTGCCAGCAGCGCGAGAGGGATTGAAGAGACCCAGTACTTC
CASSARGIEETQYF
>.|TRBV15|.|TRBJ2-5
TGTGCCACCAGCAGAGATGGGAGGCCGATCGCAGAGACCCAGTACTTC
CATSRDGRPIAETQYF
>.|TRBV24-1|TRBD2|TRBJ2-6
TGTGCCAGCAGTAGCGGGAGAGTTGGGGCCAACGTCCTGACTTTC
CASSSGRVGANVLTF
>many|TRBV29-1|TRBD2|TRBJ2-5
TGCAGCGCTGGGGGCGGGAGGGACCAAGAGACCCAGTACTTC
CSAGGGRDQETQYF
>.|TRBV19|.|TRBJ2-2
TGTGCCAGTAAGGAGCGGGGACATACGAACACCGGGGAGCTGTTTTTT
CASKERGHTNTGELFF
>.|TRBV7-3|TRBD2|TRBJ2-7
TGTGCCAGCAGCAAGGCGAGTAGTAGCGGGAACTCCTACGAGCAGTACTTC
CASSKASSSGNSYEQYF
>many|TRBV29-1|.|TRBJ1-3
TGCAGCGGTCATGACAGTACTGGAAACACCATATATTTT
CSGHDSTGNTIYF
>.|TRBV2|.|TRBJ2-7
TGCGCCAGCCAGATCGGGACCACTTCCGAGCAGTACTTC
CASQIGTTSEQYF
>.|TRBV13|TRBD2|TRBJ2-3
TGTGCCAGCAGCTCGCCTTCTAGCGGGAGCACAGATACGCAGTATTTT
CASSSPSSGSTDTQYF